Following are 31 T cell receptor beta chains from one sample sequenced in a study of cytomegalovirus exposure and HLA in healthy donors. PCR was performed using 60 Vbeta and 13 Jbeta primers. Clones were sequenced by immunoSEQ multiplex PCR, and TCRdb holds only the in-frame ones, with some missing. The sample lists around 170,000 clones; around 85% were seen once. The sequencing sample was made of PBMCs. These receptors were collected from a man aged 40-49 years in good health and CMV-seropositive.

This chain joins TRBV25-1 and TRBJ1-1; D unresolved. Germline CDR1 reads MGHDK; CDR2 reads SYGVNS. This CDR3 has 12 amino acids. Trimming pared 4 bases from V and 10 bases from J, leaving 13 bases between. CDR3 sequence reads: CASSVDAGLAFF. For the CDR3, the DNA is TGTGCCAGCAGTGTGGATGCGGGGTTAGCTTTCTTT.

The gene calls are TRBV7-8 and TRBJ1-5, with D perhaps matching TRBD1 (6 bases). Deletions cut 0 bases from V and 2 bases from J, with 8 bases between. Germline values: CDR1 SGHVS, CDR2 FQNEAQ. This CDR3 is built from 15 residues. CDR3 amino acids: CASSLAGGGNQPQHF. Written as DNA, the CDR3 is TGTGCCAGCAGCTTAGCAGGGGGGGGCAATCAGCCCCAGCATTTT.

The chain employs TRBV5-1 and TRBJ2-1; possibly TRBD2 for D (6 bases). V was trimmed by 2 bases and J by 0 bases, leaving 18 bases between them. The CDR3 spans 18 residues. CDR1 is SGHRS, CDR2 YFSETQ, per germline. The CDR3 reads CASSLFMEGLGSYNEQFF. CDR3 coding DNA: TGCGCCAGCAGCTTATTTATGGAGGGATTGGGCTCCTACAATGAGCAGTTCTTC.

In this sample, this clone turned up once. The CDR3 region is CASSYLAGGNEQFF. DNA for the CDR3: TGTGCCAGCAGCTACCTAGCGGGGGGGAATGAGCAGTTCTTC. V usage is TRBV7-9 and J usage is TRBJ2-1; 12 nucleotides align to TRBD2. CDR3 length equals 14 residues. The germline gives CDR1 SEHNR, CDR2 FQNEAQ (reference sequence). The junction had 2 bases not matched to a gene; V was cut back by 4 bases and J by 7 bases.

The V call is TRBV6-6, the J call TRBJ2-1; 11 bases are a match to TRBD1. This CDR3 comprises 15 residues. Per germline, CDR1 MNHNY and CDR2 SVGAGI (reference sequence). Unmatched junction bases numbered 7, after V lost 6 bases and J lost 6 bases. CDR3 in DNA: TGTGCCAGCAGACTTGGACAGGGGGCTGGCAATGAGCAGTTCTTC. Protein: CASRLGQGAGNEQFF.

This clone was recorded only once. The gene calls are TRBV5-1 and TRBJ1-1, with a possible D match to TRBD1 (6 bases). Germline CDR1 and CDR2: SGHRS and YFSETQ. V lost 5 bases, J lost 0 bases, and 17 bases lay in between. The CDR3 spans 16 residues. The CDR3: CASSLRTGTLNTEAFF. The CDR3 DNA is TGCGCCAGCAGTTTAAGAACCGGGACATTGAACACTGAAGCTTTCTTT.

The rearrangement joins TRBV6-5 to TRBJ1-5; unclear D gene. V lost 8 bases to trimming and J lost 2 bases, with 10 bases between them. Germline assignment: CDR1 MNHEY and CDR2 SVGAGI. The CDR3 covers 13 residues. DNA of the CDR3: TGTGCCAGCGGAGGGCCCGGCAATCAGCCCCAGCATTTT. This sequence encodes CASGGPGNQPQHF.

This CDR3 reads CASSSRDGRGGRTGELFF. Here the CDR3 DNA reads TGTGCCAGCAGCTCAAGGGACGGGAGGGGTGGTCGCACCGGGGAGCTGTTTTTT. The rearrangement links TRBV7-3 to TRBJ2-2; TRBD2 aligns across 8 bases. This CDR3 region has 18 residues. The trim removed 4 bases at V and 4 bases at J, leaving 14 bases unmatched. The germline CDR1 and CDR2 sequences are SGHTA and FQGTGA.

This clone was seen only a few times. The chain employs TRBV27 and TRBJ2-7, with TRBD1 matching over 8 bases. Germline CDR1 reads MNHEY; CDR2 reads SMNVEV (reference sequence). The CDR3 has 15 residues. The junction had 9 bases not matched to a gene; V was cut back by 7 bases and J by 1 base. This CDR3 is CASTSGQGGSYEQYF. DNA for the CDR3: TGTGCCAGCACCTCCGGACAGGGTGGGTCCTACGAGCAGTACTTC.

The chain recombines TRBV18 with TRBJ2-7, with 8 bases matching TRBD2. The CDR3 loop spans 15 amino acids. Germline CDR1 and CDR2: KGHSH and LQKENI. V shed 0 bases, J shed 4 bases, and the junction held 5 bases outside the gene matches. CDR3 sequence (DNA): TGTGCCAGCTCACCACCGAGTAGCGGGGCTTACGAGCAGTACTTC. Encoded protein: CASSPPSSGAYEQYF.

This clone was detected only a few times. The chain has TRBV15 and TRBJ2-2; the D is unclear. CDR1 and CDR2 from the germline V gene are LNHNV and YYDKDF (reference sequence). V was trimmed by 6 bases and J by 7 bases, leaving 9 bases between them. The CDR3 spans 12 residues. CDR3 sequence reads: CATSRPGGELFF. CDR3 nucleotides: TGTGCCACCAGTAGGCCGGGCGGGGAGCTGTTTTTT.

The rearrangement links TRBV5-1 to TRBJ1-2, with D maybe TRBD1 (5 bases). Looked up from germline, CDR1 is SGHRS and CDR2 is YFSETQ. The CDR3 length is 16 residues. The ends were cut back, 0 bases at V and 4 bases at J, with 16 bases in the middle. The chain's CDR3 is CASSLAGVSTLYGYTF. Here the CDR3 DNA reads TGCGCCAGCAGCTTGGCGGGGGTTAGCACCCTCTATGGCTACACCTTC.

The genes are TRBV27 and TRBJ2-1, with 9 positions matching TRBD1. Per the germline V gene, CDR1 is MNHEY and CDR2 is SMNVEV (reference sequence). The CDR3 runs to 17 residues. The ends lost 5 bases at V and 0 bases at J; junction bases unmatched: 8. CDR3 sequence reads: CASSIGTGLGSYNEQFF. The CDR3 DNA follows: TGTGCCAGCAGTATCGGGACAGGGTTAGGCTCCTACAATGAGCAGTTCTTC.

The chain recombines TRBV7-3 with TRBJ1-1, with D maybe TRBD1 (6 bases). The CDR3 has 13 residues. V lost 2 bases, J lost 9 bases, and 13 bases lay in between. Germline lookup yields CDR1 SGHTA and CDR2 FQGTGA. The chain's CDR3 is CASSLGGNGKAFF. CDR3 coding DNA: TGTGCCAGCAGCTTAGGGGGCAACGGTAAAGCTTTCTTT.

V usage is TRBV10-1 and J usage is TRBJ2-7, with TRBD2 matching over 9 bases. Germline-derived CDR1 and CDR2 are WNHNN and SYGVQD (reference sequence). After removal of 10 bases from V and 4 bases from J, the junction contained 26 bases not matched to a gene. The CDR3 sequence is 19 residues long. DNA for the CDR3: TGCGCCAACACCTATAATGACGAGCGGGGGGTTCATCCTGAGTACGAGCAGTACTTC. The encoded protein is CANTYNDERGVHPEYEQYF.

This clone was seen a handful of times. The V gene is TRBV6-5, the J gene TRBJ1-3; D perhaps matches TRBD1 (5 bases). Germline V gene data show CDR1 as MNHEY and CDR2 as SVGAGI. V gave up 8 bases and J gave up 0 bases, with 11 bases separating them. The CDR3 covers 14 residues. The CDR3 protein is CASGPGISGNTIYF. CDR3 coding DNA: TGTGCCAGCGGGCCAGGGATCTCTGGAAACACCATATATTTT.

The chain couples TRBV9 to TRBJ2-7, with 11 bases lining up with TRBD2. The V segment lost 0 bases and the J segment 2 bases; nucleotides outside the gene matches: 4. The CDR3 has 16 amino acids. Germline assignment: CDR1 SGDLS and CDR2 YYNGEE. The DNA of the CDR3 is TGTGCCAGCAGCGTAGGGAGTAGCGGGGGGGCCTACGAGCAGTACTTC. It codes for CASSVGSSGGAYEQYF.

The chain has TRBV4-2 and TRBJ1-5; perhaps TRBD1 as D (5 bases). Trimming shortened V by 1 base and J by 6 bases, and 13 bases separated the two germline ends. Germline CDR1 is LGHNA and CDR2 is YNFKEQ. The CDR3 spans 15 residues. This CDR3 reads CASSQVSGESQPQHF. DNA of the CDR3: TGTGCCAGCAGCCAAGTGTCGGGGGAGAGTCAGCCCCAGCATTTT.

The chain carries TRBV18 and TRBJ2-7; TRBD1 matches at 9 bases. Germline V lookup: CDR1 KGHSH, CDR2 LQKENI. This CDR3 has 15 residues. The J segment lost 5 bases and the V segment lost 3 bases, leaving 8 bases of the junction unmatched. The CDR3 DNA reads TGTGCCAGCTCACCGCGCGGGACAGGGTTCAACGAGCAGTACTTC. This translates into CASSPRGTGFNEQYF.

The chain is built from TRBV9 and TRBJ2-5; 9 positions match TRBD2. CDR1 and CDR2 from the germline V gene are SGDLS and YYNGEE. With 0 bases clipped from V and 5 bases from J, the junction kept 5 bases outside the gene matches. This CDR3 has 15 amino acids. CDR3 in amino acids: CASSVAAGGHETQYF. In nucleotides, the CDR3 is TGTGCCAGCAGCGTAGCTGCGGGGGGGCATGAGACCCAGTACTTC.

The rearrangement uses TRBV18 and TRBJ2-7; 10 bases are shared with TRBD2. CDR1 KGHSH and CDR2 LQKENI come from the germline V gene. The CDR3 runs to 15 residues. Unmatched junction bases numbered 2, after V lost 3 bases and J lost 0 bases. In DNA form, the CDR3 reads TGTGCCAGCTCACCGACTAGCGGGTTCTCCTACGAGCAGTACTTC. Its translation is CASSPTSGFSYEQYF. The variable domain in full, completed from reference TRBV18 and TRBJ2-7, reads NAGVMQNPRHLVRRRGQEARLRCSPMKGHSHVYWYRQLPEEGLKFMVYLQKENIIDESGMPKERFSAEFPKEGPSILRIQQVVRGDSAAYFCASSPTSGFSYEQYFGPGTRLTVT.

This clone was recorded once. The rearrangement uses TRBV7-9 and TRBJ1-2; no firm D call. This CDR3 is built from 15 residues. CDR1 SEHNR and CDR2 FQNEAQ come from the germline V gene (reference sequence). V dropped 5 bases and J dropped 6 bases, with 19 bases sitting between them. CDR3 nucleotide sequence: TGTGCCAGCAGCCCGACAACTAGGGCCGGGGATGGCTACACCTTC. This sequence encodes CASSPTTRAGDGYTF.

The chain uses TRBV5-1 and TRBJ2-1, with TRBD1 matching 10 bases. Germline trimming cut 2 bases from V and 4 bases from J; bases unmatched to any gene: 3. Germline V gene sequence: CDR1 SGHRS, CDR2 YFSETQ. The CDR3 is 15 residues long. This CDR3 reads CASSFGQGVYNEQFF. CDR3 coding DNA: TGCGCCAGCAGCTTCGGACAGGGGGTTTACAATGAGCAGTTCTTC.

The V and J genes are TRBV4-3 and TRBJ1-2; D perhaps matches TRBD1 (5 bases). The V and J ends lost 0 bases and 4 bases respectively, with 9 bases between them. Germline CDR1 and CDR2: LGHNA and YSLEER. There are 14 residues in the CDR3. The chain's CDR3 is CASSQESGSYGYTF. The CDR3 DNA is TGCGCCAGCAGCCAAGAATCAGGGTCCTATGGCTACACCTTC.

The chain uses TRBV9 and TRBJ2-1, with 8 bases matching TRBD2. This CDR3 has 18 residues. With V trimmed by 4 bases and J by 5 bases, 17 bases remained unmatched. From germline, CDR1 is SGDLS and CDR2 YYNGEE. DNA of the CDR3: TGTGCCAGCAGCCCCCGAAACAGCGGGGGAAACCCTAACAATGAGCAGTTCTTC. Amino acid sequence: CASSPRNSGGNPNNEQFF.

V usage is TRBV4-3 and J usage is TRBJ1-2; the match to TRBD1 covers 7 bases. Germline CDR1 LGHNA, CDR2 YSLEER. The CDR3 runs 16 residues. The V gene end was trimmed by 0 bases and the J gene end by 3 bases; junction bases not matched to a gene: 7. DNA of the CDR3: TGCGCCAGCAGCCAAGATGGGGGAGACAGGGACTATGGCTACACCTTC. Amino acid sequence: CASSQDGGDRDYGYTF.

This chain uses TRBV29-1 with TRBJ2-5, with TRBD1 identical over 7 bases. The J call is doubtful: the DNA matches TRBJ2-7 better. CDR1 and CDR2 (germline): SQVTM, ANQGSEA. This CDR3 contains 12 residues. The CDR3 sequence is CSVEGQGYEQYF. CDR3 bases: TGCAGCGTTGAAGGACAGGGTTACGAGCAGTACTTC.

The rearrangement links TRBV7-9 to TRBJ1-4, with 8 bases that match TRBD1. Germline loops: CDR1 SEHNR, CDR2 FQNEAQ (reference sequence). V gave up 5 bases and J gave up 7 bases; unmatched junction bases: 9. The CDR3 covers 15 residues. CDR3 sequence (DNA): TGTGCCAGCAGCGCGCCGGGACAGGAGATTGAAAAACTGTTTTTT. Protein sequence: CASSAPGQEIEKLFF.

The chain joins TRBV28 to TRBJ2-2; D call uncertain. From germline, CDR1 is MDHEN and CDR2 SYDVKM. Trimming cost V 3 bases and J 3 bases, with 5 bases left between them. The CDR3 loop spans 13 amino acids. This CDR3 is CASSFADTGELFF. The CDR3 DNA follows: TGTGCCAGCAGTTTCGCAGACACCGGGGAGCTGTTTTTT.

The rearrangement uses TRBV19 and TRBJ1-5; a weak D match, TRBD1 (5 bases). Trimming shortened V by 11 bases and J by 0 bases, and 17 bases separated the two germline ends. The CDR3 spans 15 residues. CDR1 is LNHDA, CDR2 SQIVND, per germline (reference sequence). DNA for the CDR3: TGTGCCTCGGGCGGGGGGAGGAATAGCAATCAGCCCCAGCATTTT. Protein: CASGGGRNSNQPQHF.

This clone was seen just once. The chain uses TRBV5-6 and TRBJ2-5; 13 nucleotides agree with TRBD2. V trimming: 0 bases; J trimming: 1 base; junction bases outside the gene matches: 0. CDR1 SGHDT and CDR2 YYEEEE come from the germline V gene. The CDR3 contains 16 residues. CDR3: CASSLGTSGSQETQYF. As DNA, the CDR3 is TGTGCCAGCAGCTTGGGGACTAGCGGGAGCCAAGAGACCCAGTACTTC.